Presented here are 9 T cell receptor beta chains from one specimen sequenced in a study of blood T cells in healthy people across ages. Together with a sample-barcoded 5' primer, a J-beta primer mix was included in a second PCR lasting roughly 6 to 12 cycles. MiXCR, run by TCRdb on the 5' RACE reads, gives a single entry per CDR3 protein. The sample shows 1.5 million to 2 million distinct CDR3 sequences, roughly 52% of them seen only once. Sequences were obtained from blood. Receptor source: a middle-aged woman in good health.

V and J are TRBV29-1 and TRBJ2-7; D not certain. CDR3 size: 11 residues. V gave up 4 bases and J gave up 7 bases, with 11 bases separating them. The germline V gene encodes CDR1 SQVTM and CDR2 ANQGSEA. Here the CDR3 reads CSVGVPGEQYF. The CDR3 nucleotides are TGCAGCGTTGGGGTGCCCGGGGAGCAGTACTTC.

This clonotype has a handful of counts. This sequence joins TRBV7-9 and TRBJ2-5; weak D call: TRBD2 (6 bases). Germline assignment: CDR1 SEHNR and CDR2 FQNEAQ (reference sequence). Deletions cut 4 bases from V and 2 bases from J, with 11 bases between. The CDR3 has 14 amino acids. CDR3 in amino acids: CASSSRLEQETQYF. The CDR3 bases are TGTGCCAGCAGCTCAAGACTAGAGCAAGAGACCCAGTACTTC. The full variable domain, rest sourced from reference TRBV7-9 and TRBJ2-5, is DTGVSQNPRHKITKRGQNVTFRCDPISEHNRLYWYRQTLGQGPEFLTYFQNEAQLEKSRLLSDRFSAERPKGSFSTLEIQRTEQGDSAMYLCASSSRLEQETQYFGPGTRLLVL.

This clonotype has a single count. The chain is built from TRBV11-2 and TRBJ2-3; 7 nucleotides align to TRBD1. Germline trimming cut 6 bases from V and 5 bases from J; bases unmatched to any gene: 8. The CDR3 covers 14 residues. CDR1 SGHAT and CDR2 FQNNGV come from the germline V gene. CDR3 loop: CASRDTGAGDTQYF. The CDR3 DNA reads TGTGCCAGCAGAGATACAGGGGCCGGAGATACGCAGTATTTT.

DNA of the CDR3: TGTGCCAGCAGTGAATTTGGGGGCGCTGAGCAGTTCTTC. It translates to CASSEFGGAEQFF. The chain is built from TRBV25-1 and TRBJ2-1; possibly TRBD1 for D (6 bases). With 1 base removed from V and 9 bases from J, the gap between germline ends came to 10 bases. The germline gives CDR1 MGHDK, CDR2 SYGVNS. CDR3 length: 13 residues.

The V and J genes are TRBV27 and TRBJ2-1; 14 nucleotides align to TRBD2. Germline V CDR1 and CDR2: MNHEY, SMNVEV (reference sequence). There are 17 residues in the CDR3. The V and J ends lost 7 bases and 1 base, in that order; junction bases with no gene match: 6. The CDR3 region is CASTLRTSGGSYNEQFF. The CDR3 DNA follows: TGTGCCAGCACCCTGAGGACTAGCGGGGGGTCCTACAATGAGCAGTTCTTC.

The chain is built from TRBV18 and TRBJ1-6; no definite D call. CDR3 length: 16 residues. The germline gives CDR1 KGHSH, CDR2 LQKENI. V lost 2 bases, J lost 8 bases, and 16 bases lay in between. Here the CDR3 reads CASSPSARVSDSPLHF. For the CDR3, the DNA is TGTGCCAGCTCACCATCCGCTAGGGTGTCGGATTCACCCCTCCACTTT.

The rearrangement uses TRBV29-1 and TRBJ1-2; TRBD1 is a possible D gene (6 bases). The germline V gene has CDR1 SQVTM and CDR2 ANQGSEA. Trimming shortened V by 4 bases and J by 8 bases, and 11 bases separated the two germline ends. The CDR3 loop spans 11 amino acids. Here the CDR3 DNA reads TGCAGCGTTGGCCAGGGGCAAGGCTACACCTTC. Translating gives CSVGQGQGYTF.

This chain uses TRBV21-1 with TRBJ2-5. TRBV21-1 is tagged as a pseudogene. This CDR3 region has 16 residues. In DNA, the CDR3 is TGTGCCAGCAGCAAAAAGGACGGGCTGACGGCAGAGACCCAGTACTTC. Translating it yields CASSKKDGLTAETQYF.

In regard to this clonotype: This may be a read error, as it is one base from a much larger clone. This chain connects TRBV7-2 to TRBJ2-5; TRBD2 aligns across 7 bases. The DNA end favors TRBJ2-1, so the J call may be wrong. The V gene's germline CDR1 is SGHTA and CDR2 FQGNSA. CDR3 length equals 15 residues. In nucleotides, the CDR3 is TGTGCCAGCAGCTTCACGACTAGCCAGGGAGAGACCCAGTTCTTC. The encoded protein is CASSFTTSQGETQFF.